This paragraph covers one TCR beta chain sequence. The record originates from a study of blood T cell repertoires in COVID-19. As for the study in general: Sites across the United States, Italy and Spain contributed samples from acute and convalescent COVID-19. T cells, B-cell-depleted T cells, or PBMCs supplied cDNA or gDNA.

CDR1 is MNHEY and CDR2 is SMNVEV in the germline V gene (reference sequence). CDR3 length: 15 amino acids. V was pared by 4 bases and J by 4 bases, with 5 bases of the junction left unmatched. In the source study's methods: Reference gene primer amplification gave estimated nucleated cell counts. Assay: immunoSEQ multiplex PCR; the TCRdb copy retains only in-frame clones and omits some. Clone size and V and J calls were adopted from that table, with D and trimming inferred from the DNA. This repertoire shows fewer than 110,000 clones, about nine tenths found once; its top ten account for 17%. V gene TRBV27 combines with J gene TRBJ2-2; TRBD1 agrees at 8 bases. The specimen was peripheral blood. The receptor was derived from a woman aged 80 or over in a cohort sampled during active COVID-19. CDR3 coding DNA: TGTGCCAGCAGTTATGACAGGGGATTCACCGGGGAGCTGTTTTTT. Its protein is CASSYDRGFTGELFF.